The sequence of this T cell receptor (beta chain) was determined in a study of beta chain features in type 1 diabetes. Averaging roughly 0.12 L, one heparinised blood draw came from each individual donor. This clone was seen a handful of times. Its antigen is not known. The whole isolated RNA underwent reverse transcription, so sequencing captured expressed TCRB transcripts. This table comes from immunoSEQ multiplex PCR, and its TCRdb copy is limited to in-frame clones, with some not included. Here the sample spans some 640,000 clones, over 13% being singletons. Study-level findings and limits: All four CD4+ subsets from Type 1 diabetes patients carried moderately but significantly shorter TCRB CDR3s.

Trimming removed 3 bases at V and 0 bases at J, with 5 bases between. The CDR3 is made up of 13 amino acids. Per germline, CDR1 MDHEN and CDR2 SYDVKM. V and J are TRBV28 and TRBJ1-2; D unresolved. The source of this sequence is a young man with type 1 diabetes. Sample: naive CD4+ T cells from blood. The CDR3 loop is CASSFASNYGYTF. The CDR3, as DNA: TGTGCCAGCAGTTTCGCTTCTAACTATGGCTACACCTTC.